The entry below describes one T cell receptor (beta chain). What it recognizes is unknown. The record originates from a study of OX40 agonist ivuxolimab in advanced cancers. On the study more broadly: Patients in dose escalation had liver, melanoma, kidney or head and neck cancers.

This CDR3 is 15 amino acids long. Germline V gene lookup returns CDR1 SGHAT and CDR2 FQNNGV. The germline V and J ends were trimmed by 3 bases and 2 bases, with 14 bases remaining between them. Method: immunoSEQ multiplex PCR; TCRdb's copy keeps in-frame clones and lacks some. The data show about 53,000 clones, roughly 83% seen once. Findings and caveats of the study: Some nonresponders likewise displayed low normalized T-cell clonal expansion. Within 6 weeks, CD4+ and CD8+ blood T cells expanded clonally at 0.1 to 3.0 mg/kg.

The sequenced sample was CD4+ or CD8+ T cells sorted from blood, obtained in a trial of the OX40 agonist ivuxolimab. The receptor's source is an adult with an advanced solid tumor such as melanoma, head and neck, liver or kidney cancer. The chain is built from TRBV11-2 and TRBJ2-7; D is undetermined. Here the CDR3 reads CASSFQATHPYEQYF. CDR3 nucleotides: TGTGCCAGCAGCTTTCAGGCTACCCATCCCTACGAGCAGTACTTC.